A selection of T cell receptor beta chains follows, all from one sample in a study of cytomegalovirus exposure and HLA in healthy donors. Method: immunoSEQ multiplex PCR; TCRdb's copy keeps in-frame clones and lacks some. The table shows roughly 52,000 clones, with 70% to 80% occurring only once. Sequences were obtained from PBMCs. Receptor source: a female donor in good health and CMV-seronegative. CDR3s leave out the opening cysteine and the closing phenylalanine or tryptophan. The D gene is left open where the match is weak.

J,V,D,CDR3
TRBJ2-7,TRBV18,-,ASSPISGSEQY
TRBJ2-7,TRBV30,TRBD1,AWCTGTGSYEQY
TRBJ1-1,TRBV27,-,ASSLRQGITEAF
TRBJ1-2,TRBV5-1,-,ASTGGAYGYT
TRBJ2-4,TRBV29-1,-,SGAPDRLGNIQY
TRBJ2-7,TRBV27,-,ASSYRQGTYEQY
TRBJ2-6,TRBV11-2,-,ASSLTPRRGPSGANVLT
TRBJ1-2,TRBV6-6,TRBD1,ASLRDRGGYGYT
TRBJ1-5,TRBV5-8,TRBD1,ASSPGTGNQPQH
TRBJ1-5,TRBV7-2,TRBD1,ASSSPGQGMRNQPQH
TRBJ1-1,TRBV19,-,ASTLGRPAGNTEAF
TRBJ1-6,TRBV19,-,ASTQTDYNSPLH
TRBJ2-1,TRBV6-6,TRBD2,ASRGLAYNEQF
TRBJ2-7,TRBV5-6,-,ASSSNSAGGDEQY
TRBJ2-1,TRBV6-5,TRBD2,ASSYRTSGDHNEQF
TRBJ2-5,TRBV11-2,TRBD2,ASSTSGGARETQY
TRBJ2-1,TRBV7-2,TRBD1,ASSLSGQGGLDEQF
TRBJ2-1,TRBV4-1,TRBD2,ASSQPLAGGNNEQF
TRBJ1-3,TRBV9,TRBD1,ASNRGSFSGNTIY
TRBJ2-3,TRBV27,-,ASSSRPNTDTQY
TRBJ2-5,TRBV28,TRBD1,ASSFSGQVQETQY
TRBJ2-1,TRBV13,TRBD2,ASSLENGGADEQF